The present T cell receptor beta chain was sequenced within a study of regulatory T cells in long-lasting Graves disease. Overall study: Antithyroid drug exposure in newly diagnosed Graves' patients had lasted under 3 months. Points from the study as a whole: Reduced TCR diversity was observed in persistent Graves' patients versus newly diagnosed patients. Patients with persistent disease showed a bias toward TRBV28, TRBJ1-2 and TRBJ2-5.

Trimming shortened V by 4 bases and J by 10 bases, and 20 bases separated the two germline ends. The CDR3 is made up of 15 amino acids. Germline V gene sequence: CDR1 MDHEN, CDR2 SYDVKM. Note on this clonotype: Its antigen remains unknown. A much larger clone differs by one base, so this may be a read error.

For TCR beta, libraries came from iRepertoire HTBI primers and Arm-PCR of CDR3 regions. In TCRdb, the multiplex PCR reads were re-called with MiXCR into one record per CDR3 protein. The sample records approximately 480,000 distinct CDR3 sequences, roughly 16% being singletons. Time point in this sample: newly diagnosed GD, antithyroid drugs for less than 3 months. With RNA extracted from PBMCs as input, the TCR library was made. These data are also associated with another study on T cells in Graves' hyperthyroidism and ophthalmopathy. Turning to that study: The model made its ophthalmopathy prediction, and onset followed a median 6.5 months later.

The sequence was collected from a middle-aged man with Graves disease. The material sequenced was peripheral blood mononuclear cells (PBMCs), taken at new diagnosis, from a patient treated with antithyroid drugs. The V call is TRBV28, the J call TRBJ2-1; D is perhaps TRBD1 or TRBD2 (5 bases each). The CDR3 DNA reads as TGTGCCAGCAGTTACCTCGGGACCATCTCCTACGAGCAGTTCTTC. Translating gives CASSYLGTISYEQFF.